This T cell receptor beta chain was recovered during a study of T cells in Graves' hyperthyroidism and ophthalmopathy. Study results and limitations: Model output signaled ophthalmopathy a median approximately 6.2 months ahead of onset. Most thyroid clonotypes expanded above 0.001 appeared in blood too.

Template material for amplifying TCR beta CDR3 regions consisted of RNA transcripts. First-round RT-PCR targeting the TCR CDR3 was performed with the HTBI primer set. MiXCR, run by TCRdb on the multiplex PCR reads, gives a single entry per CDR3 protein. The sample has 500,000 to 600,000 distinct CDR3 sequences, around 20% seen once. Germline V CDR1 and CDR2: SGHTA, FQGNSA. Trimming pared 5 bases from V and 1 base from J, leaving 11 bases between. CDR3 length equals 14 residues. This clonotype was seen at least ten times. Its antigen remains unidentified. The specimen sequenced was blood. V gene TRBV7-2 combines with J gene TRBJ2-5; no clear D. This clonotype was sampled from a man between 40 and 49 years old with Graves' ophthalmopathy. The CDR3 bases are TGTGCCAGCAGCAAACAGAGCTTCCAAGAGACCCAGTACTTC. Translated, it gives CASSKQSFQETQYF.